A selection of T cell receptor beta chains follows, all from one sample in a study of regulatory T cells in long-lasting Graves disease. TCRdb re-called the multiplex PCR reads with MiXCR, one entry per CDR3 protein. The sample records around 420,000 distinct CDR3 sequences, about 14% being singletons. Sequenced here: peripheral blood mononuclear cells (PBMCs), sampled at new diagnosis, from a patient treated with antithyroid drugs. The receptors here all came from a female donor with Graves disease. Each CDR3 is given with its conserved first and last residue. D genes are given only for firm matches. Rows may omit the clone size; those that give it use once, few, many or a size class.

d_gene: NA
v_gene: TRBV10-1
j_gene: TRBJ2-7
abundance: few
CDR3nt: TGCGCCAGCACGGGACAAACCTCAAGGGAGCAGTACTTC
CDR3aa: CASTGQTSREQYF

d_gene: NA
v_gene: TRBV29-1
j_gene: TRBJ1-4
abundance: many
CDR3nt: TGCAGCTCCGAGTGTTGGCAGCCTAATGAAAAACTGTTTTTT
CDR3aa: CSSECWQPNEKLFF

d_gene: NA
v_gene: TRBV28
j_gene: TRBJ1-2
abundance: many
CDR3nt: TGTGCTGGGGGGGCGCCTGGTTATGGCTACACCTTC
CDR3aa: CAGGAPGYGYTF

d_gene: TRBD2
v_gene: TRBV7-9
j_gene: TRBJ2-7
abundance: many
CDR3nt: TGTGCCAGCAGCTCCGGACTAGCGGATCCCTACGAGCAGTACTTC
CDR3aa: CASSSGLADPYEQYF

d_gene: TRBD2
v_gene: TRBV20-1
j_gene: TRBJ2-3
abundance: once
CDR3nt: TGCAGCGCTAGGGGACTAGCGGGGGTAGCGATTAGCACAGATACGCAGTATTTT
CDR3aa: CSARGLAGVAISTDTQYF

d_gene: NA
v_gene: TRBV6-1
j_gene: TRBJ1-1
abundance: many
CDR3nt: TGTGCCAGCAAAATGGGAGTGAACACTGAAGCTTTCTTT
CDR3aa: CASKMGVNTEAFF

d_gene: NA
v_gene: TRBV6-5
j_gene: TRBJ2-2
abundance: NA
CDR3nt: TGTGCCAGCAGTTACTACACCGGGGAGCTGTTTTTT
CDR3aa: CASSYYTGELFF

d_gene: NA
v_gene: TRBV12-3/TRBV12-4
j_gene: TRBJ1-5
abundance: NA
CDR3nt: TGTGCCAGCAGTACACTCAGTAGCAATCAGCCCCAGCATTTT
CDR3aa: CASSTLSSNQPQHF

d_gene: NA
v_gene: TRBV25-1
j_gene: TRBJ2-7
abundance: few
CDR3nt: TGTGCCAGATTATTGCCGAGGAACGAGCAGTACTTC
CDR3aa: CARLLPRNEQYF

d_gene: NA
v_gene: TRBV20-1
j_gene: TRBJ2-1
abundance: NA
CDR3nt: TGCAGTGCTGCGGGGGCCGCTGGACAGTTAAACAATGAGCAGTTCTTC
CDR3aa: CSAAGAAGQLNNEQFF

d_gene: NA
v_gene: TRBV5-1
j_gene: TRBJ2-3
abundance: many
CDR3nt: TGCGCCAGCAGCTTGGCTACGGTGTCCACAGATACGCAGTATTTT
CDR3aa: CASSLATVSTDTQYF

d_gene: NA
v_gene: TRBV20-1
j_gene: TRBJ1-4
abundance: many
CDR3nt: TGCAGTGCTCTAACAGGGTTTTTAGAAAAACTGTTTTTT
CDR3aa: CSALTGFLEKLFF

d_gene: TRBD1
v_gene: TRBV3-1
j_gene: TRBJ2-5
abundance: few
CDR3nt: TGTGCCAGCAGCCAGGAGACAGGGCCCCAAGAGACCCAGTACTTC
CDR3aa: CASSQETGPQETQYF

d_gene: TRBD2
v_gene: TRBV7-2
j_gene: TRBJ2-2
abundance: NA
CDR3nt: TGTGCCAGCCCAGTGAAGCGGGGGTTGAACACCGGGGAGCTGTTTTTT
CDR3aa: CASPVKRGLNTGELFF

d_gene: NA
v_gene: TRBV20-1
j_gene: TRBJ2-7
abundance: NA
CDR3nt: TGCAGTGCCCCCGGGTCCACCTACGAGCAGTACTTC
CDR3aa: CSAPGSTYEQYF

d_gene: TRBD1
v_gene: TRBV13
j_gene: TRBJ1-6
abundance: many
CDR3nt: TGTGCCAGCAGCTTAGAGGGACAGGGAGGTTCACCCCTCCACTTT
CDR3aa: CASSLEGQGGSPLHF

d_gene: NA
v_gene: TRBV4-1
j_gene: TRBJ1-3
abundance: NA
CDR3nt: TGCGCCAGCAGCCAATTATTGGCTCCTGGAAACACCATATATTTT
CDR3aa: CASSQLLAPGNTIYF

d_gene: NA
v_gene: TRBV27
j_gene: TRBJ1-1
abundance: many
CDR3nt: TGTGCCAGCAGCCAGGGGAGCACTGAAGCTTTCTTT
CDR3aa: CASSQGSTEAFF

d_gene: TRBD1
v_gene: TRBV9
j_gene: TRBJ1-2
abundance: NA
CDR3nt: TGTGCCAGCAGCGTAGCCCCTTCTTCGGGACAGAGTTATGGCTACACCTTC
CDR3aa: CASSVAPSSGQSYGYTF

d_gene: TRBD1
v_gene: TRBV7-2
j_gene: TRBJ2-2
abundance: many
CDR3nt: TGTGCCAGCAGCTTAGATTGGTGGACAGGGGGCTCCGGGGAGCTGTTTTTT
CDR3aa: CASSLDWWTGGSGELFF

d_gene: NA
v_gene: TRBV27
j_gene: TRBJ2-5
abundance: many
CDR3nt: TGTGCCAGCAGTTTACATTGGGGGGGGGCAGAGACCCAGTACTTC
CDR3aa: CASSLHWGGAETQYF

d_gene: NA
v_gene: TRBV12-3/TRBV12-4
j_gene: TRBJ1-2
abundance: few
CDR3nt: TGTGCCAGCAGTTTAGCGGTGTCGGGAAGTGGCTATGGCTACACCTTC
CDR3aa: CASSLAVSGSGYGYTF

d_gene: TRBD2
v_gene: TRBV7-2
j_gene: TRBJ2-7
abundance: many
CDR3nt: TGTGCCAGCAGCTTACCCGGCGGGAGCTCCTACGAGCAGTACTTC
CDR3aa: CASSLPGGSSYEQYF